The entry below gives a single T cell receptor (beta chain) sequence along with its context. Original processing methods: Amplification with reference gene primers provided the estimates of nucleated cell counts. Sequencing used immunoSEQ multiplex PCR; TCRdb keeps in-frame clones, though not all of them. V and J calls and clone size follow that table, whereas D and trimming were derived from the DNA. There are approximately 210,000 clones in the sample; about 91% occur only once, and approximately 1.2% lies in the top ten. These data are taken from a study of blood T cell repertoires in COVID-19. Across the study: Samples taken during acute and convalescent COVID-19 were collected in the United States, Italy and Spain. PBMCs, B-cell-depleted T cells, or T cells provided the cDNA or gDNA that made up the material.

V lost 1 base to trimming and J lost 3 bases; unmatched junction nucleotides: 4. Germline assignment: CDR1 LGHNA and CDR2 YNFKEQ. This CDR3 region has 16 residues. The TCR sequence derives from a man aged 30-40 years with acute or convalescent COVID-19. This sequence joins TRBV4-2 and TRBJ1-1, with 11 bases aligning to TRBD1. Input material: peripheral blood. In nucleotides, the CDR3 is TGTGCCAGCAGCCAAGGGACAGGGGGCAAGGACACTGAAGCTTTCTTT. It codes for CASSQGTGGKDTEAFF.